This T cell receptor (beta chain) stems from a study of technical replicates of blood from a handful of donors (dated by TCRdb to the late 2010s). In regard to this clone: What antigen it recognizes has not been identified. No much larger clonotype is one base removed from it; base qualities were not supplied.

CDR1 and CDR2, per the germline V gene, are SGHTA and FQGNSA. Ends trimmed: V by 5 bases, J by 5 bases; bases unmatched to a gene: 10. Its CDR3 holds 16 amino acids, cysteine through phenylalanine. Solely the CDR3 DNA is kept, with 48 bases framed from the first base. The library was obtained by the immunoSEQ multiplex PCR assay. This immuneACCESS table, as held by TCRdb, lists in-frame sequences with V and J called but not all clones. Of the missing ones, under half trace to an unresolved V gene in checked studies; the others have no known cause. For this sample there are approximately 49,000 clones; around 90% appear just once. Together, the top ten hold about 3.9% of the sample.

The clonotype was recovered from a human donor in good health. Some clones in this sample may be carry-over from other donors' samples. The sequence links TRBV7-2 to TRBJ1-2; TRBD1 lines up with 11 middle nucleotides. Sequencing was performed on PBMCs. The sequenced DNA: TGTGCCAGCAGCCTGGGACAGGGGGGATTTGGGTATGGCTACACCTTC. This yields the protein CASSLGQGGFGYGYTF.